This T cell receptor (beta chain) appears in the sequencing data of a study of T cell responses to AZD1222 COVID-19 vaccine (dated by TCRdb to 2020 to 2023). Broadly, across the study: AZD1222 recipients given second doses at about 4 weeks or at about 12 weeks were pooled, since spike-specific TCR depth and breadth were not found to differ between the two schedules. Trial participants were enrolled by age into subgroups of 18-55, 56-69 and 70-plus years, and around 140, 26 and 57 TCR-sequenced participants, respectively, were included in these subgroups. TCR sequencing was performed for 230 to 250 trial participants, of whom 200 to 210 were given two doses of AZD1222 and around 25 were given two doses of MenACWY control vaccine. Study-level results and caveats: A significant rise in spike-specific TCR breadth and depth was observed after two AZD1222 doses relative to day 0 and relative to MenACWY recipients. Vaccine-associated CD4 TCRs spanned the whole spike protein, with dominant responses in regions 160-218 and 743-854. Reportedly, close to half of the unique spike-specific TCRs recognized epitopes lying outside the regions that are mutated in the B.1.351 and B.1.1.7 variants. Because no day 14 peak-response samples were available, repertoires were characterized only after the peak T cell response. In the small 56-69-year group, the increase in depth fell short of significance, most likely because of low power. Participants were mostly white British and included more females than males, and it was suggested by the authors that clonal diversity may have been underestimated. Only six AZD1222 recipients were SARS-CoV-2 seropositive at baseline, limiting conclusions about previously exposed vaccinees.

A remark on this clone: Its binding antigen is unknown. One base away there is no much larger clone; base qualities are not given. Other DNA sequences of this sample code for an identical CDR3.

The CDR3 regions of human TCRbeta chains were analyzed by immunosequencing. The study's own analysis went as follows. TCRs in the repertoires were matched against a reference library of SARS-CoV-2-specific TCRs that had been generated with the MIRA antigen-specificity platform. Breadth was defined as the fraction of unique TCRs that were SARS-CoV-2-associated. Depth was defined as the fraction of total T cells that were SARS-CoV-2-associated. Using the MIRA data, each spike-specific TCR was mapped to the spike region that the TCR reacts to and placed in a CD4 or CD8 class. Log10-transformed breadth and depth values were compared by one-way ANOVA with Sidak's multiple comparisons tests. TCRdb mirrors the immuneACCESS table, restricted to in-frame sequences. Some clones are absent from its copies; in checked studies, under half trace to an unresolved V gene, and the reason for the others is unknown. That table gives V, J and clone size, and the DNA gave D and trimming. Present in this sample are about 95,000 clones, roughly 91% of which were seen just once. The top ten clonotypes cover roughly 4% of the sample.

Reading the label with the study, this specimen's time point is: baseline before first vaccination. Samples from vaccinated people were obtained from the UK trials COV001 and COV002, which included a single-blind randomized controlled phase 2/3 trial of AZD1222 (ChAdOx1 nCoV-19) in healthy adults. For TCRbeta chain sequencing, PBMC samples from trial participants were taken at day 0 and at day 28 after the second dose. The germline V gene encodes CDR1 SGHRS and CDR2 YFSETQ. The CDR3 runs 13 amino acids, cysteine and phenylalanine included. Left in the record is the CDR3 DNA by itself, 39 bases read in frame from the first base. Cut back by 0 bases and 0 bases, the V and J ends lie 3 bases apart.

Source: peripheral blood, taken on day 0 of AZD1222 vaccination. The V gene is TRBV5-1 and the J gene is TRBJ1-1, with no reliable assignment of the D segment. This clonotype was sampled from an adult in good health. The sequenced DNA is TGCGCCAGCAGCTTGGGCGTGAACACTGAAGCTTTCTTT. It specifies CASSLGVNTEAFF. With all but the CDR3 taken from the reference TRBV5-1 and TRBJ1-1 genes, the full variable domain is: KAGVTQTPRYLIKTRGQQVTLSCSPISGHRSVSWYQQTPGQGLQFLFEYFSETQRNKGNFPGRFSGRQFSNSRSEMNVSTLELGDSALYLCASSLGVNTEAFFGQGTRLTVV.